These 30 T cell receptor beta chains share one sample of origin, sequenced in a study of post-analysis software for immune sequencing data. Study-level results: Patients carried five TRBV segments more frequently than controls did, and TRBV5-6, TRBV5-1 and TRBV20-1 were among them.

Unique molecular identifiers tagged the TCR beta cDNA libraries. TCRdb analysed the PCR reads with MiXCR anew, one entry per CDR3 protein. The sample lists about 540,000 distinct CDR3 sequences; roughly 34% were seen once. Their cognate antigens are unknown. The sample comprised blood. The receptors derive from a girl aged 2-17 years with multiple sclerosis.

This clonotype was seen more than once but under ten times. V and J are TRBV5-1 and TRBJ2-5; the D call may be TRBD1 or TRBD2 (6 bases each). This CDR3 has 16 residues. The germline V and J ends were trimmed by 6 bases and 4 bases, with 22 bases remaining between them. Per germline, CDR1 SGHRS and CDR2 YFSETQ. CDR3 in DNA: TGCGCCAGCAACCCAAGGACCCCAGGAGGGGGAGAGACCCAGTACTTC. This gives the protein CASNPRTPGGGETQYF. Based on the CDR3 plus reference TRBV5-1 and TRBJ2-5, the full variable domain is KAGVTQTPRYLIKTRGQQVTLSCSPISGHRSVSWYQQTPGQGLQFLFEYFSETQRNKGNFPGRFSGRQFSNSRSEMNVSTLELGDSALYLCASNPRTPGGGETQYFGPGTRLLVL.

This clonotype has just a few counts. The chain employs TRBV25-1 and TRBJ2-5; no clear D gene. Germline loops: CDR1 MGHDK, CDR2 SYGVNS. CDR3 length: 15 amino acids. Trimming shortened V by 3 bases and J by 5 bases, and 16 bases separated the two germline ends. The CDR3 bases are TGTGCCAGCAGTGAGACGGCGGCGATGGGGGAGACCCAGTACTTC. Its translation is CASSETAAMGETQYF. Looking up the rest from reference TRBV25-1 and TRBJ2-5 gives the full variable domain: EADIYQTPRYLVIGTGKKITLECSQTMGHDKMYWYQQDPGMELHLIHYSYGVNSTEKGDLSSESTVSRIRTEHFPLTLESARPSHTSQYLCASSETAAMGETQYFGPGTRLLVL.

The chain carries TRBV5-1 and TRBJ2-2; 11 nucleotides match TRBD2. Per germline, CDR1 SGHRS and CDR2 YFSETQ. V was clipped by 4 bases and J by 0 bases; unmatched bases: 8. The CDR3 is 18 residues long. The CDR3 nucleotides are TGCGCCAGCAGCCTTTCGGGACTAGCGGTCGCGAACACCGGGGAGCTGTTTTTT. It is translated as CASSLSGLAVANTGELFF.

This clonotype was seen more than once but under ten times. The rearrangement links TRBV12-3 or TRBV12-4 to TRBJ2-3, with D perhaps matching TRBD1 or TRBD2 (6 bases each). The V end lost 8 bases, the J end lost 4 bases, and 7 bases lay between the germline ends. The CDR3 sequence is 11 residues long. DNA for the CDR3: TGTGCCAGCGGGGGGCCAGATACGCAGTATTTT. This translates into CASGGPDTQYF.

This rearrangement joins TRBV5-1 to TRBJ2-3; TRBD2 might be the D (6 bases). The ends were cut back, 4 bases at V and 5 bases at J, with 17 bases in the middle. CDR1 is SGHRS, CDR2 YFSETQ, per germline. The CDR3 loop spans 15 amino acids. The CDR3 is CASSTGLQGGDTQYF. CDR3 coding DNA: TGCGCCAGCAGCACCGGACTACAAGGAGGAGATACGCAGTATTTT.

The rearrangement uses TRBV5-1 and TRBJ2-7; a possible D gene is TRBD1 (6 bases). Looked up from germline, CDR1 is SGHRS and CDR2 is YFSETQ. Trimming removed 4 bases from V and 4 bases from J, with 15 bases in between. The CDR3 length is 14 residues. DNA for the CDR3: TGCGCCAGCAGCCGAGGGGGTTGGCGGTACGAGCAGTACTTC. It yields the protein CASSRGGWRYEQYF.

This sequence joins TRBV10-3 and TRBJ2-1; 11 positions match TRBD1. V was clipped by 2 bases and J by 8 bases; unmatched bases: 2. This CDR3 is 14 amino acids long. The V gene's germline CDR1 is ENHRY and CDR2 SYGVKD. The CDR3 nucleotides are TGTGCCATCAGTGAGCGGGGACAGGGGGATGAGCAGTTCTTC. Translating gives CAISERGQGDEQFF.

This clonotype occurred a few times. The chain recombines TRBV5-1 with TRBJ1-1; possible D gene TRBD1, 5 bases. This CDR3 is built from 16 residues. The ends were cut back, 2 bases at V and 1 base at J, with 15 bases in the middle. Germline V gene data show CDR1 as SGHRS and CDR2 as YFSETQ. CDR3 amino acids: CASSFTQGTPNTEAFF. The CDR3 coding sequence is TGCGCCAGCAGCTTTACCCAGGGAACCCCGAACACTGAAGCTTTCTTT.

The rearrangement joins TRBV20-1 to TRBJ2-1; 11 nucleotides align to TRBD1. This CDR3 is 16 amino acids long. Germline values: CDR1 DFQATT, CDR2 SNEGSKA (reference sequence). With 2 bases clipped from V and 8 bases from J, the junction kept 11 bases outside the gene matches. The DNA for the CDR3 is TGCAGTGCTAGAAACGGACAGGGGGCCGGATGGGATGAGCAGTTCTTC. Protein sequence: CSARNGQGAGWDEQFF.

The chain recombines TRBV2 with TRBJ1-5; unclear D gene. Germline V lookup: CDR1 SNHLY, CDR2 FYNNEI. The CDR3 extends over 20 amino acids. V shed 0 bases and J shed 1 base, with 22 bases lying between them. CDR3 sequence: CASSEASPFGLLGSNQPQHF. In nucleotides, the CDR3 is TGTGCCAGCAGTGAAGCGTCGCCTTTTGGGCTTTTGGGCAGCAATCAGCCCCAGCATTTT.

This clonotype was detected a few times. The V call is TRBV7-6, the J call TRBJ2-3, with D possibly matching TRBD2 (6 bases). Germline V gene sequence: CDR1 SGHVS, CDR2 FNYEAQ. The CDR3 has 15 amino acids. The germline V and J ends were trimmed by 5 bases and 1 base, with 13 bases remaining between them. Here the CDR3 reads CASSAAGGGTDTQYF. The CDR3 bases are TGTGCCAGCAGCGCCGCGGGCGGGGGCACAGATACGCAGTATTTT. The full variable domain, rest sourced from reference TRBV7-6 and TRBJ2-3, is GAGVSQSPRYKVTKRGQDVALRCDPISGHVSLYWYRQALGQGPEFLTYFNYEAQQDKSGLPNDRFSAERPEGSISTLTIQRTEQRDSAMYRCASSAAGGGTDTQYFGPGTRLTVL.

The table lists this clonotype with many counts. The chain joins TRBV29-1 to TRBJ2-5; D remains ambiguous. The CDR3 is 13 amino acids. V was shortened by 4 bases and J by 2 bases, with 11 bases between the two germline ends. In germline, CDR1 is SQVTM, CDR2 ANQGSEA. Here the CDR3 reads CSVAQVDQETQYF. In DNA, the CDR3 is TGCAGCGTTGCCCAGGTAGATCAAGAGACCCAGTACTTC.

Details on this clonotype: Mismatch with germline at one junction end may stem from a read error. This chain connects TRBV7-9 to TRBJ2-1, with a possible D match to TRBD2 (6 bases). The V gene's germline CDR1 is SEHNR and CDR2 FQNEAQ (reference sequence). There are 16 residues in the CDR3. For the CDR3, the DNA is TGTGCCAGCAGCCCTCGAGCGGGTTCTGCTTACAATGTGCAGTTCTTC. Amino acid sequence: CASSPRAGSAYNVQFF.

This chain links TRBV7-9 with TRBJ2-3; 9 bases are a match to TRBD2. The CDR3 covers 16 residues. After removal of 3 bases from V and 1 base from J, the junction contained 5 bases not matched to a gene. CDR1 is SEHNR, CDR2 FQNEAQ, per germline (reference sequence). The CDR3 is CASSFIGGGGTDTQYF. CDR3 nucleotides: TGTGCCAGCAGCTTCATTGGCGGGGGGGGCACAGATACGCAGTATTTT.

The rearrangement joins TRBV6-1 to TRBJ1-3; a possible D gene is TRBD1 (5 bases). The V gene's germline CDR1 is MNHNS and CDR2 SASEGT. The CDR3 is 15 amino acids. Trimming took off 1 base at V and 3 bases at J, with 10 bases between the two ends. CDR3 region: CASSEVGAHGNTIYF. Here the CDR3 DNA reads TGTGCCAGCAGTGAAGTTGGGGCGCATGGAAACACCATATATTTT.

The genes are TRBV3-1 and TRBJ1-1; TRBD1 agrees at 10 bases. CDR1 and CDR2 from the germline V gene are LGHDT and YNNKEL (reference sequence). The V gene end was trimmed by 2 bases and the J gene end by 6 bases; junction bases not matched to a gene: 12. This CDR3 has 17 amino acids. The CDR3 region is CASSQILGTGVVPEAFF. CDR3 nucleotides: TGTGCCAGCAGCCAAATCCTGGGGACAGGGGTTGTGCCTGAAGCTTTCTTT.

The rearrangement uses TRBV7-2 and TRBJ2-1; weak D call: TRBD1 (5 bases). Germline V gene lookup returns CDR1 SGHTA and CDR2 FQGNSA. V lost 4 bases to trimming and J lost 0 bases, with 16 bases between them. This CDR3 spans 17 amino acids. CDR3 in amino acids: CASSYRLDPSSYNEQFF. In DNA, the CDR3 is TGTGCCAGCAGCTACAGGCTGGACCCGAGCTCCTACAATGAGCAGTTCTTC. The full variable domain, in which reference TRBV7-2 and TRBJ2-1 provide the parts outside the CDR3, is GAGVSQSPSNKVTEKGKDVELRCDPISGHTALYWYRQSLGQGLEFLIYFQGNSAPDKSGLPSDRFSAERTGGSVSTLTIQRTQQEDSAVYLCASSYRLDPSSYNEQFFGPGTRLTVL.

The chain uses TRBV24-1 and TRBJ2-7; perhaps D is TRBD1 or TRBD2 (5 bases each). CDR1 is KGHDR and CDR2 is SFDVKD in the germline V gene. The CDR3 sequence is 17 residues long. V was pared by 5 bases and J by 1 base, with 20 bases between. In DNA form, the CDR3 reads TGTGCCACCAGTGGCAGGGTGGGGATGACGGGATCCTACGAGCAGTACTTC. Residues: CATSGRVGMTGSYEQYF.

The chain is built from TRBV2 and TRBJ1-1; 9 bases align to TRBD1. V was clipped by 3 bases and J by 11 bases; unmatched bases: 4. The germline gives CDR1 SNHLY, CDR2 FYNNEI. The CDR3 length is 12 residues. The CDR3 here is CASSDRGTGAFF. DNA for the CDR3: TGTGCCAGCAGTGATAGGGGGACAGGGGCTTTCTTT.

This clonotype was observed a handful of times. The J gene is TRBJ2-1, the V gene TRBV20-1; D possibly corresponds to TRBD1 (5 bases). V lost 8 bases to trimming and J lost 2 bases, with 13 bases between them. Germline values: CDR1 DFQATT, CDR2 SNEGSKA (reference sequence). This CDR3 is 13 amino acids long. The CDR3 DNA follows: TGCAGTACCCCCACAGGAGCCTACAATGAGCAGTTCTTC. This codes for CSTPTGAYNEQFF.

The CDR3 sequence: CASSLNGPGGTEAFF. CDR3 coding DNA: TGTGCCAGCAGTTTAAACGGCCCGGGGGGCACTGAAGCTTTCTTT. This rearrangement joins TRBV27 to TRBJ1-1, with D tentatively TRBD1 (5 bases). The ends were cut back, 2 bases at V and 4 bases at J, with 14 bases in the middle. The CDR3 contains 15 residues. Germline CDR1 is MNHEY and CDR2 is SMNVEV (reference sequence).

This clonotype came up a few times. The V gene is TRBV6-5, the J gene TRBJ1-1; no clear D. Trimming pared 7 bases from V and 4 bases from J, leaving 7 bases between. The CDR3 runs to 11 residues. Germline values: CDR1 MNHEY, CDR2 SVGAGI. As DNA, the CDR3 is TGTGCCAGCAAAACGGGCACTGAAGCTTTCTTT. This sequence encodes CASKTGTEAFF.

V and J are TRBV5-1 and TRBJ1-2; no clear D. The CDR3 spans 13 residues. Germline lookup yields CDR1 SGHRS and CDR2 YFSETQ. V lost 0 bases and J 7 bases, leaving 10 bases between the germline ends. The DNA for the CDR3 is TGCGCCAGCAGCTTGGAGGCAGTTTCTGGCTACACCTTC. Translating it yields CASSLEAVSGYTF.

This clonotype was picked up a small number of times. This rearrangement joins TRBV5-1 to TRBJ2-1; TRBD1 aligns across 8 bases. The CDR3 loop spans 15 amino acids. The V and J ends lost 0 bases and 5 bases, in that order; junction bases with no gene match: 4. The germline CDR1 and CDR2 sequences are SGHRS and YFSETQ. CDR3: CASSLAQGGHNEQFF. The CDR3 DNA sequence: TGCGCCAGCAGCTTGGCACAGGGGGGTCACAATGAGCAGTTCTTC.

The chain uses TRBV28 and TRBJ2-5, with D possibly matching TRBD2 (6 bases). CDR1 and CDR2 from the germline V gene are MDHEN and SYDVKM. Trimming stripped 6 bases from V and 2 bases from J, with 22 bases between. This CDR3 spans 17 amino acids. CDR3 bases: TGTGCCAGCAGAGAGGAGGGGAGGAAATCCAATCAAGAGACCCAGTACTTC. Translation gives CASREEGRKSNQETQYF.

This clonotype appeared a few times. The chain employs TRBV7-9 and TRBJ2-5; a possible D gene is TRBD1 (5 bases). CDR3 length equals 14 residues. CDR1 and CDR2 from the germline V gene are SEHNR and FQNEAQ (reference sequence). With 2 bases removed from V and 4 bases from J, the gap between germline ends came to 11 bases. CDR3 amino acids: CASSLMGQRETQYF. The CDR3 bases are TGTGCCAGCAGCTTAATGGGGCAAAGAGAGACCCAGTACTTC.

The chain is built from TRBV12-3 or TRBV12-4 and TRBJ2-3; D is unclear. Trimming pared 5 bases from V and 2 bases from J, leaving 11 bases between. The CDR3 runs to 14 residues. The CDR3 DNA is TGTGCCAGCAGTCGGCGAGCCCCCACAGATACGCAGTATTTT. This translates into CASSRRAPTDTQYF.

The chain recombines TRBV25-1 with TRBJ2-5, with no clear D. Germline lookup yields CDR1 MGHDK and CDR2 SYGVNS. Trimming took off 6 bases at V and 4 bases at J, with 9 bases between the two ends. The CDR3 totals 12 residues. The CDR3 nucleotides read TGTGCCAGCAGGGCACCGCTAGAGACCCAGTACTTC. Amino acids: CASRAPLETQYF.

The chain has TRBV6-2 or TRBV6-3 and TRBJ2-5; 8 bases fit TRBD1. V was clipped by 6 bases and J by 2 bases; unmatched bases: 14. Per the germline V gene, CDR1 is MNHEY and CDR2 is SVGEGT. The CDR3 has 17 amino acids. The CDR3 DNA reads TGTGCCAGCAGAATCCTTTCCCAGGACAGGGCGCAAGAGACCCAGTACTTC. Residues: CASRILSQDRAQETQYF.

This clonotype was counted between two and nine times. The V gene is TRBV6-5, the J gene TRBJ1-4, with D tentatively TRBD1 (5 bases). V was shortened by 0 bases and J by 10 bases, with 15 bases between the two germline ends. CDR3 length: 15 residues. The germline gives CDR1 MNHEY, CDR2 SVGAGI. The CDR3 loop reads CASSYSRGVFGKLFF. The CDR3, as DNA: TGTGCCAGCAGTTACTCTCGGGGGGTCTTTGGAAAACTGTTTTTT.